This T cell receptor (beta chain) was found in a study of T-cell memory formation after mild COVID-19. With respect to this clonotype: The antigen is undetermined.

V was clipped by 1 base and J by 1 base, with 11 bases between them. CDR1 is MDHEN, CDR2 SYDVKM, per germline. The CDR3 length is 16 residues. TCRdb reanalysed the 5' RACE reads using MiXCR and keeps one entry per CDR3 protein. The sample lists approximately 500,000 distinct CDR3 sequences, around 27% occurring once. Study results and limitations: Clones contracting over day 15 to 85 were CD4/CD8 balanced, with later expanders leaning CD4+. Whether second-wave clones peaking at day 37 were SARS-CoV-2 specific went unconfirmed. The appearance of some responding clones in pre-infection memory suggested that cross-reactive memory joined. CD4+ clones that contracted lay mainly in CM and EM; CD8+ ones lay in EMRA.

The sequence came from an adult woman who had mild COVID-19 (a few samples of this study predate the infection). Cell type and time point are not known. The sequencing input was PBMCs or a T cell subset sorted from them (not recorded which). The J gene is TRBJ1-5, the V gene TRBV28; TRBD1 is a possible D gene (6 bases). Written as DNA, the CDR3 is TGTGCCAGCAGTTTATCGGGGGGCGGAAGCAATCAGCCCCAGCATTTT. It specifies CASSLSGGGSNQPQHF.